The 9 T cell receptor beta chains in this list originate from one sample, sequenced in a study of shared clonotypes between healthy human individuals. Data came from immunoSEQ multiplex PCR; TCRdb stores just in-frame clones and leaves some out. The table includes approximately 1,000,000 clones, 70% to 85% detected once. The sample comprised memory CD4+ T cells from PBMCs. Subset noted: CD45RA-negative fraction. The source is a man younger than 30 in good health. Some clones in this sample may be carry-over from other donors' samples.

This clone appeared a few times. This chain uses TRBV28 with TRBJ2-5; 8 bases are a match to TRBD2. Germline V gene sequence: CDR1 MDHEN, CDR2 SYDVKM. Trimming removed 8 bases from V and 5 bases from J; junction bases left unmatched: 10. This CDR3 has 14 amino acids. The CDR3 here is CASLEAGAGETQYF. The CDR3 nucleotides read TGTGCCAGCCTGGAAGCGGGAGCGGGGGAGACCCAGTACTTC.

V and J are TRBV30 and TRBJ1-4; TRBD1 matches at 10 bases. Germline CDR1 reads GTSNPN; CDR2 reads SVGIG (reference sequence). Germline trimming cut 3 bases from V and 4 bases from J; bases unmatched to any gene: 14. CDR3 length: 18 amino acids. The CDR3 DNA follows: TGTGCCTGGAGCCGGGACAGGGGTAGATTAAAGTATAATGAAAAACTGTTTTTT. It specifies CAWSRDRGRLKYNEKLFF.

CDR3 DNA: TGTGCCAGCAGTCGAACTGGGACAGGGGGTAGTGAGCAGTTCTTC. Amino acid sequence: CASSRTGTGGSEQFF. This chain links TRBV6-5 with TRBJ2-1, with 11 bases aligning to TRBD1. The CDR3 totals 15 residues. Trimming took 5 bases from V and 9 from J; bases not matched to a gene: 9. CDR1 is MNHEY and CDR2 is SVGAGI in the germline V gene.

Points on this clone: Additional DNA sequences in this sample encode the identical CDR3. The chain links TRBV30 to TRBJ2-5, with unresolved D. Trimming removed 1 base from V and 5 bases from J, with 2 bases in between. CDR1 is GTSNPN, CDR2 SVGIG, per germline (reference sequence). This CDR3 has 10 residues. This CDR3 reads CAWSAETQYF. The CDR3 DNA follows: TGTGCCTGGAGTGCCGAGACCCAGTACTTC. Full variable domain (outside the CDR3, taken from reference TRBV30 and TRBJ2-5): SQTIHQWPATLVQPVGSPLSLECTVEGTSNPNLYWYRQAAGRGLQLLFYSVGIGQISSEVPQNLSASRPQDRQFILSSKKLLLSDSGFYLCAWSAETQYFGPGTRLLVL.

This chain uses TRBV2 with TRBJ1-4, with D possibly being TRBD1 (6 bases). The CDR3 has 15 residues. Germline V gene sequence: CDR1 SNHLY, CDR2 FYNNEI. V lost 0 bases to trimming and J lost 4 bases, with 9 bases between them. The CDR3 coding sequence is TGTGCCAGCAGTGAAGCGAACAGGGATAATGAAAAACTGTTTTTT. It translates to CASSEANRDNEKLFF.

Only one count was recorded for this clone. The V call is TRBV7-2, the J call TRBJ2-7; TRBD2 might be the D (6 bases). This CDR3 has 16 amino acids. The germline V and J ends were trimmed by 3 bases and 0 bases, with 15 bases remaining between them. Per the germline V gene, CDR1 is SGHTA and CDR2 is FQGNSA. CDR3: CASSLGGSLSSYEQYF. In DNA form, the CDR3 reads TGTGCCAGCAGCTTGGGGGGTTCCTTGAGCTCCTACGAGCAGTACTTC. Drawing the rest from reference TRBV7-2 and TRBJ2-7, the complete variable domain is GAGVSQSPSNKVTEKGKDVELRCDPISGHTALYWYRQSLGQGLEFLIYFQGNSAPDKSGLPSDRFSAERTGGSVSTLTIQRTQQEDSAVYLCASSLGGSLSSYEQYFGPGTRLTVT.

This sequence joins TRBV15 and TRBJ2-1; D unclear. Per germline, CDR1 LNHNV and CDR2 YYDKDF (reference sequence). The CDR3 consists of 12 residues. The V end was cut by 4 bases, the J end by 12 bases, with 13 bases between. The CDR3 DNA sequence: TGTGCCACCAGCACCCACGTTCTGGGGCAGTTCTTC. This codes for CATSTHVLGQFF.

This clone appeared a single time. The chain links TRBV7-6 to TRBJ2-3; D is undetermined. CDR3 length: 11 amino acids. Trimming cost V 5 bases and J 6 bases, with 6 bases left between them. Germline V lookup: CDR1 SGHVS, CDR2 FNYEAQ. CDR3 in DNA: TGTGCCAGCAGCCAGTCCGATACGCAGTATTTT. It codes for CASSQSDTQYF.

This clone was counted once. The chain is built from TRBV5-1 and TRBJ2-3, with D perhaps matching TRBD1 (7 bases). Trimming shortened V by 3 bases and J by 4 bases, and 9 bases separated the two germline ends. Germline CDR1 SGHRS, CDR2 YFSETQ. The CDR3 is 13 residues long. CDR3 sequence (DNA): TGCGCCAGCAGCTGGAGGGGGCCAGATACGCAGTATTTT. Amino acid sequence: CASSWRGPDTQYF.